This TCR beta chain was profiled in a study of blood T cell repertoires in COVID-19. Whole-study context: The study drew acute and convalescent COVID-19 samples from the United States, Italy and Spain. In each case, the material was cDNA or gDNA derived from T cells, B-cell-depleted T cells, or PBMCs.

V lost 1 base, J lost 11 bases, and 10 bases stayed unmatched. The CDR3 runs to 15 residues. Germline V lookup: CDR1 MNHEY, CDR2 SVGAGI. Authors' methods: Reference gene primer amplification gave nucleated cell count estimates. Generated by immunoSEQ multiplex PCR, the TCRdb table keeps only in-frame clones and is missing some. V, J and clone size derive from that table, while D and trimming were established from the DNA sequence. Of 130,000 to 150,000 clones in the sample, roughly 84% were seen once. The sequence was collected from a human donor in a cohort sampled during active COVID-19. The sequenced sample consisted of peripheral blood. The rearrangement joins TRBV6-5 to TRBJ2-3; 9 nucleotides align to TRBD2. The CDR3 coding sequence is TGTGCCAGCAGTTACTTTCCGGCGGGGGGGCTGATGCAGTATTTT. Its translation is CASSYFPAGGLMQYF.